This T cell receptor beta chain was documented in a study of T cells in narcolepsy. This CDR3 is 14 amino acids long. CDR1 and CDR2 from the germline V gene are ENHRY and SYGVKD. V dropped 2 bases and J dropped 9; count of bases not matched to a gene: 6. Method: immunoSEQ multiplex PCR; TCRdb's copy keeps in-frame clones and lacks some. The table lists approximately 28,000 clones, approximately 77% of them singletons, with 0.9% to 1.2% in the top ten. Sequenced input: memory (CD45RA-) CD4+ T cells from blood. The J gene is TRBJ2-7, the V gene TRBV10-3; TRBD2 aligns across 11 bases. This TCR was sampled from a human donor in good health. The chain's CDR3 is CAISENSGRAPQYF. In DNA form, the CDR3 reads TGTGCCATCAGTGAGAATAGCGGGAGGGCTCCGCAGTACTTC.